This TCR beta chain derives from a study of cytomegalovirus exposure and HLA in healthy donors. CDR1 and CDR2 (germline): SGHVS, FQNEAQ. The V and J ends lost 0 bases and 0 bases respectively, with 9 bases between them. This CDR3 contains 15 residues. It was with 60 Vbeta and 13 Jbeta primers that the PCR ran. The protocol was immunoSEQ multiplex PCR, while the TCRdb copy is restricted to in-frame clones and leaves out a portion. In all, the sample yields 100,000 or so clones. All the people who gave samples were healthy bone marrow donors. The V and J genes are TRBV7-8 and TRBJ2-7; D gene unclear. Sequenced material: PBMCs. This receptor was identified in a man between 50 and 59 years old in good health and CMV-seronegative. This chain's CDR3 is CASSLALSSSYEQYF. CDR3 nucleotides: TGTGCCAGCAGCTTAGCCTTATCTAGCTCCTACGAGCAGTACTTC. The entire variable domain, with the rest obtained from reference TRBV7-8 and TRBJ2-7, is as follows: GAGVSQSPRYKVAKRGQDVALRCDPISGHVSLFWYQQALGQGPEFLTYFQNEAQLDKSGLPSDRFFAERPEGSVSTLKIQRTQQEDSAVYLCASSLALSSSYEQYFGPGTRLTVT.